This T cell receptor (beta chain) appears in the sequencing data of a study of CD8+ T cells in alopecia areata. Study-level information: Tofacitinib administration to treated patients was oral, at 5 to 10 mg twice daily. Broader study findings: More clonal than normal scalp was lesional scalp, particularly alopecia totalis/universalis. In scalp samples, resident alphabeta T cells of normal skin are also sequenced.

Extracted from the samples, RNA was reverse transcribed into cDNA to serve as the sequencing template. Only in-frame clones appear in the TCRdb table, and some are missing; sequencing was by immunoSEQ multiplex PCR. The table has almost 250,000 clones, about 68% seen once. As concerns this clone: Its specificity is unknown.

From germline, CDR1 is SQVTM and CDR2 ANQGSEA. The ends were cut back, 2 bases at V and 5 bases at J, with 10 bases in the middle. This CDR3 contains 12 residues. The receptor was isolated from a human donor with alopecia areata. The chain uses TRBV29-1 and TRBJ2-7; no clear D gene. The input for sequencing was CD4+ T cells sorted from blood, taken at week 0. Here the CDR3 DNA reads TGCAGCGTTGAAAGGGCTGGGAACGAGCAGTACTTC. Protein sequence: CSVERAGNEQYF.